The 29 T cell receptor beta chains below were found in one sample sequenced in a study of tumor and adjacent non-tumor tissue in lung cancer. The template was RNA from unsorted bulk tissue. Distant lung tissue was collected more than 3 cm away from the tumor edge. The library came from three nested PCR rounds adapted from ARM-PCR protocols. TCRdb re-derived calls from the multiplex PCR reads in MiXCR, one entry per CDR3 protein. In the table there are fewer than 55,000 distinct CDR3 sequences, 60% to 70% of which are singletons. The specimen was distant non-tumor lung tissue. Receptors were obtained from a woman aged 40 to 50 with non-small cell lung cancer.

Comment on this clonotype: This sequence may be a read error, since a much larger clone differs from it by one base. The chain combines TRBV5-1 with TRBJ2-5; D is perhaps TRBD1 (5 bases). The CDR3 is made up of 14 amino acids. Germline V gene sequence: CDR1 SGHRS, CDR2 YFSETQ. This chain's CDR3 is CTSSLGVHLWTQYF. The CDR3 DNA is TGCACCAGCAGCTTAGGGGTGCACCTATGGACCCAGTACTTC.

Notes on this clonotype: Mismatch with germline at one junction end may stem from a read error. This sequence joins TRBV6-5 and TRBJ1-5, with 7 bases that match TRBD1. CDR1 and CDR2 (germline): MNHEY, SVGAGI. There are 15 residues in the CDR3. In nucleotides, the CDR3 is TGTGCCAGCAGTTCAAAAACAGGGGTAGATCAGCCCCGGCATTTT. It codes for CASSSKTGVDQPRHF.

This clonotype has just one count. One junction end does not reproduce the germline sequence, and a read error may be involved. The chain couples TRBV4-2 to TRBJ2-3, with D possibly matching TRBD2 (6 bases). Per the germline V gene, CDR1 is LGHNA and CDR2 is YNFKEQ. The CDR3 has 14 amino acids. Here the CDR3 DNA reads TGTGCCAGGAGCCAAGGAGGGACGTTAAATACGCGGTATTTT. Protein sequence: CARSQGGTLNTRYF.

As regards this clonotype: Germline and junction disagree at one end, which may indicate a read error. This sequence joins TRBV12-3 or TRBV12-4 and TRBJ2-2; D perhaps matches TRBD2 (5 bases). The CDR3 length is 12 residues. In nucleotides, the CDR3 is TGTGCCAGCAATAGAAACACCGGGAAGCTGTTTTTT. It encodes CASNRNTGKLFF.

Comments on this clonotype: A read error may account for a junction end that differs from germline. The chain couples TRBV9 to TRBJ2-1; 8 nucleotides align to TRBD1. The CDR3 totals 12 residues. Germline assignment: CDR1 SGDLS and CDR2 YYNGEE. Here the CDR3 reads CASSLDRDEQSF. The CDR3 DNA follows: TGTGCCAGCAGTTTGGACAGGGATGAGCAGTCCTTC. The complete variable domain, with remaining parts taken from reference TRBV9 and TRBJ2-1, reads DSGVTQTPKHLITATGQRVTLRCSPRSGDLSVYWYQQSLDQGLQFLIQYYNGEERAKGNILERFSAQQFPDLHSELNLSSLELGDSALYFCASSLDRDEQSFGPGTRLTVL.

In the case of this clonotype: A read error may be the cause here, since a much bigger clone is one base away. CDR3 amino acids: CTWRALAGAHNEQFF. The DNA of the CDR3 is TGTACCTGGAGGGCCTTAGCGGGAGCCCACAATGAGCAGTTCTTC. The V gene is TRBV30, the J gene TRBJ2-1; 9 nucleotides line up with TRBD2. There are 15 residues in the CDR3. CDR1 and CDR2 from the germline V gene are GTSNPN and SVGIG (reference sequence).

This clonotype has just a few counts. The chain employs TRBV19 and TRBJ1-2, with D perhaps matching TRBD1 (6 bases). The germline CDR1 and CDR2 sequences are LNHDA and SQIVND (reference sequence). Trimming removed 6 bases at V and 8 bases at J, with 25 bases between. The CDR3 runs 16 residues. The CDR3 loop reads CASSSPPGVPAWGYTF. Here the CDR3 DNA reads TGTGCCAGTAGCTCGCCTCCAGGGGTCCCAGCCTGGGGCTACACCTTC.

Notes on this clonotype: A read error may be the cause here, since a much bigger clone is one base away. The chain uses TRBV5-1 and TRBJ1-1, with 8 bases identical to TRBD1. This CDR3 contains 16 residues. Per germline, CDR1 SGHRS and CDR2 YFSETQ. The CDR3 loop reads CTSSRGDRMMNTEAFF. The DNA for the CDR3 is TGCACCAGCAGCAGGGGGGACAGGATGATGAACACTGAAGCTTTCTTT.

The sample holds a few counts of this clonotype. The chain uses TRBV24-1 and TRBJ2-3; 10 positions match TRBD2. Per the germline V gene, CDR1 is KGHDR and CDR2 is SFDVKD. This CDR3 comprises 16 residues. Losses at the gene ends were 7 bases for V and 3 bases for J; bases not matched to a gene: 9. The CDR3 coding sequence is TGTGCCACCAGGGCTAGCGGGAGTATGAGAACAGATACGCAGTATTTT. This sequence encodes CATRASGSMRTDTQYF.

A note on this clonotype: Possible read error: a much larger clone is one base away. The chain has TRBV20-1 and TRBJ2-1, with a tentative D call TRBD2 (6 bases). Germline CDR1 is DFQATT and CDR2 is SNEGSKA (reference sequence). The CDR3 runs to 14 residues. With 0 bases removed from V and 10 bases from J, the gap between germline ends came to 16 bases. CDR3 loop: CSARDLGGMWEQFF. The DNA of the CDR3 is TGCAGTGCTAGAGATCTGGGGGGAATGTGGGAGCAGTTCTTC.

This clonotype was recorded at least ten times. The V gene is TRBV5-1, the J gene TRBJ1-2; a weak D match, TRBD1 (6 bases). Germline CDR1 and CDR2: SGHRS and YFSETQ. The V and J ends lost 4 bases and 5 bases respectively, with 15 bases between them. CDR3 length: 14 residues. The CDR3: CASSPGESGYGYTF. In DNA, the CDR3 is TGCGCCAGCAGCCCAGGGGAATCAGGATATGGCTACACCTTC.

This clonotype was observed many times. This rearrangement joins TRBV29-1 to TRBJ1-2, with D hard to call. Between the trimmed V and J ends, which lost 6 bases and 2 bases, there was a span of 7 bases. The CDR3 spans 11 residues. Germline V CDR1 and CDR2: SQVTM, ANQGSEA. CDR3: CSVQINYGYTF. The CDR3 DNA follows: TGCAGCGTACAGATAAACTATGGCTACACCTTC.

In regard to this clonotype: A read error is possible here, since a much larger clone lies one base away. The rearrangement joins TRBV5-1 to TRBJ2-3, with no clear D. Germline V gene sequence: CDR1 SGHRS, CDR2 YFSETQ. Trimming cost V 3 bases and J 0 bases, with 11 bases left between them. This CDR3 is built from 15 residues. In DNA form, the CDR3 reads TGCGCCAGCAGCTCTTTAGTGTTCAGCACAGATACGCAGTATTTT. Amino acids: CASSSLVFSTDTQYF.

CDR3 region: CASSPRPRNSYNAQYF. CDR3 DNA sequence: TGTGCCAGCAGCCCAAGACCTAGGAACTCCTACAATGCGCAGTACTTC. The J gene is TRBJ2-1, the V gene TRBV11-3, with D unclear. The end of the DNA is better explained by TRBJ2-7, so the J call may be wrong. The germline CDR1 and CDR2 sequences are SGHNT and YENEEA. The CDR3 is 16 amino acids.

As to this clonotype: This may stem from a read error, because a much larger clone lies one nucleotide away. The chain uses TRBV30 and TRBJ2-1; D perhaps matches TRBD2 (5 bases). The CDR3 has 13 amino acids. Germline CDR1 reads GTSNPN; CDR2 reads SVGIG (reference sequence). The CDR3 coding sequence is TGTGGCTGCTTAGCGAGGACCTACAATGAGCAGTTCTTC. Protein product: CGCLARTYNEQFF.

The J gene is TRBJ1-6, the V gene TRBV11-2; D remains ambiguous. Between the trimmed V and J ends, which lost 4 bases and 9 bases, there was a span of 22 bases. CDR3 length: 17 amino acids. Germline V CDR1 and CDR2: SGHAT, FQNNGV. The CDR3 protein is CASSSILGINRSSPLHF. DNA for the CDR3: TGTGCCAGCAGCTCGATATTAGGGATAAACCGGAGTTCACCCCTCCACTTT.

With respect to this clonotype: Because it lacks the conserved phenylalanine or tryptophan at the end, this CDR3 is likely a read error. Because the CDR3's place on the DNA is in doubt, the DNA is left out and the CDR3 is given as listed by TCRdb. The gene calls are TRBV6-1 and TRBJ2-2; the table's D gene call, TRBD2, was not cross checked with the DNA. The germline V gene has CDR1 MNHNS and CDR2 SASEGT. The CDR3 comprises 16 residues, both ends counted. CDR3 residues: CASSFRALQGAGELLS.

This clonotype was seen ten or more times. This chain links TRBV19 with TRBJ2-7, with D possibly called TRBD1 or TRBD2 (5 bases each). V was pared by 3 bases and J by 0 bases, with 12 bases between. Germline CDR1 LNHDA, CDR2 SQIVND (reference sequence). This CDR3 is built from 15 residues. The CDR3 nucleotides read TGTGCCAGTAGTATGTCCAGGGAGAGCTCCTACGAGCAGTACTTC. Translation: CASSMSRESSYEQYF. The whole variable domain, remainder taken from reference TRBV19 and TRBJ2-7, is DGGITQSPKYLFRKEGQNVTLSCEQNLNHDAMYWYRQDPGQGLRLIYYSQIVNDFQKGDIAEGYSVSREKKESFPLTVTSAQKNPTAFYLCASSMSRESSYEQYFGPGTRLTVT.

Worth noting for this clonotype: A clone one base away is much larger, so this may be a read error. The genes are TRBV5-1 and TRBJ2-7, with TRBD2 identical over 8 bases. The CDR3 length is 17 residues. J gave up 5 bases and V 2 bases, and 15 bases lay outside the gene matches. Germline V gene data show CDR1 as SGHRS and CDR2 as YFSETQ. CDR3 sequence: CASSLRGGRPKGNEQYF. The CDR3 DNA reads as TGCGCCAGCAGCTTACGGGGGGGCCGACCCAAAGGGAACGAGCAGTACTTC.

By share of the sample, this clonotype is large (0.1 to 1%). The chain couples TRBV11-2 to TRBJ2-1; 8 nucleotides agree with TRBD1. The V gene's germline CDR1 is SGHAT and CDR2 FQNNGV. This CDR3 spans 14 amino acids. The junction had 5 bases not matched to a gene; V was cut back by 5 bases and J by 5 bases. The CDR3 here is CASSRTGSDNEQFF. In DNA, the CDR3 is TGTGCCAGCAGCCGGACAGGGTCCGACAATGAGCAGTTCTTC.

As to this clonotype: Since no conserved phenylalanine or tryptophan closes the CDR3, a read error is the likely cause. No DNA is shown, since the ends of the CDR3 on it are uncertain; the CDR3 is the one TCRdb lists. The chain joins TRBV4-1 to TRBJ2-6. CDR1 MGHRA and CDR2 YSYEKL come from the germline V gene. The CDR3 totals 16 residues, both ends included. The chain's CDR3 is CASIAIRRSGANVRTY.

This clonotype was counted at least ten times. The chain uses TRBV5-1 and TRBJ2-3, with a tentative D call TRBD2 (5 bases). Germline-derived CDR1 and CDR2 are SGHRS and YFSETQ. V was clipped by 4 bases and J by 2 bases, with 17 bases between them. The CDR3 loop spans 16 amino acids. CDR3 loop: CASSQPSGGITDTQYF. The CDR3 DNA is TGCGCCAGCAGCCAACCAAGCGGAGGAATCACAGATACGCAGTATTTT.

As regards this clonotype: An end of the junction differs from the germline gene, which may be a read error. CDR3 nucleotide sequence: TGTGCCAGCAGCCGTACAGGGAGCAGCTACGTGCAGTACTTC. It yields the protein CASSRTGSSYVQYF. The chain couples TRBV11-1 to TRBJ2-7; TRBD1 is a possible D gene (6 bases). The V gene's germline CDR1 is SGHAT and CDR2 FQDESV (reference sequence). The CDR3 is 14 amino acids.

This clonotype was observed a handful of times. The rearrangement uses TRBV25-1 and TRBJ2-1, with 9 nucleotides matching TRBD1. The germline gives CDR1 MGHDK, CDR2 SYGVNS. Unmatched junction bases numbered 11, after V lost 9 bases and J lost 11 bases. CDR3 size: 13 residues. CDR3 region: CARAWAGQGKQFF. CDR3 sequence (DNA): TGTGCCAGAGCGTGGGCGGGACAGGGAAAGCAGTTCTTC.

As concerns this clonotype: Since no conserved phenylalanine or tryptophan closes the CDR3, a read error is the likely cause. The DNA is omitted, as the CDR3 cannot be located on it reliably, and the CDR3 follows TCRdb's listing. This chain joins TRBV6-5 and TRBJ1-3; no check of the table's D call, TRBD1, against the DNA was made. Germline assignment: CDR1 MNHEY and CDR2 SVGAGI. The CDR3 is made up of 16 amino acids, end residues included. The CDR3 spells CASSYSQGPSGNTTYS.

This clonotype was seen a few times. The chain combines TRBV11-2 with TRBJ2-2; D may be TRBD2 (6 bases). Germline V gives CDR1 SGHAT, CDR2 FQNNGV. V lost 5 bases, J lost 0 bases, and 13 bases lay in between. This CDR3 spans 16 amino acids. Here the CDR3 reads CASSLASASNTGELFF. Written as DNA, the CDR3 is TGTGCCAGCAGCCTGGCTAGCGCTTCGAACACCGGGGAGCTGTTTTTT.

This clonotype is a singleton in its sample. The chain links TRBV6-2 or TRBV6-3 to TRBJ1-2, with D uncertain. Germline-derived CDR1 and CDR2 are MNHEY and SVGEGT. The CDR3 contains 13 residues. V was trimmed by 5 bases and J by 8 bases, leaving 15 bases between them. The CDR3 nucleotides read TGTGCCAGCAGTGGCCGGGAGAGCGGGGGCTACACCTTC. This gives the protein CASSGRESGGYTF.

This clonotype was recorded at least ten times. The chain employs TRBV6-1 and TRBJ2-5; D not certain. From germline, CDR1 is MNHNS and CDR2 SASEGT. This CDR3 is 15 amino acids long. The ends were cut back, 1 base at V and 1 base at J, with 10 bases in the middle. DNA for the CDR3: TGTGCCAGCAGTGAAGTTATAGGGCTCCAAGAGACCCAGTACTTC. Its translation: CASSEVIGLQETQYF.

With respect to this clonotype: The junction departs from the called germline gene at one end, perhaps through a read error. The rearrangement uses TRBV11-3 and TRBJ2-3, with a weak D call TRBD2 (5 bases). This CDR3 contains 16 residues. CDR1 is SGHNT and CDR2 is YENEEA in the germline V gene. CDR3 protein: CTSSLDLAGPTDTQYF. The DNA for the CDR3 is TGTACCAGCAGCTTAGATTTGGCGGGCCCCACAGATACGCAGTATTTT.